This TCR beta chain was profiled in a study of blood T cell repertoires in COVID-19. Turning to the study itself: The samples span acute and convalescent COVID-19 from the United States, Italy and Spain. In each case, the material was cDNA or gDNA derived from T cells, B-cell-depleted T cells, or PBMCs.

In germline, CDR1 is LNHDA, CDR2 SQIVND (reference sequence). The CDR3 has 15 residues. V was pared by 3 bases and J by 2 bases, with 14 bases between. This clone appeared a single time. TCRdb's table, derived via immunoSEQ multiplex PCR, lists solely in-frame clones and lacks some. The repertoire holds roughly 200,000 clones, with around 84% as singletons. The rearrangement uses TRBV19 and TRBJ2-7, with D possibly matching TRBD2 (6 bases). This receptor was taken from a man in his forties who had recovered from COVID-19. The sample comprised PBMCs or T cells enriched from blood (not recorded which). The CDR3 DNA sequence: TGTGCCAGTAGTATGGGGGGATATGGGGCCTACGAGCAGTACTTC. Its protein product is CASSMGGYGAYEQYF. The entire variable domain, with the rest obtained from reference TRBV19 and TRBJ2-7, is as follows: DGGITQSPKYLFRKEGQNVTLSCEQNLNHDAMYWYRQDPGQGLRLIYYSQIVNDFQKGDIAEGYSVSREKKESFPLTVTSAQKNPTAFYLCASSMGGYGAYEQYFGPGTRLTVT.